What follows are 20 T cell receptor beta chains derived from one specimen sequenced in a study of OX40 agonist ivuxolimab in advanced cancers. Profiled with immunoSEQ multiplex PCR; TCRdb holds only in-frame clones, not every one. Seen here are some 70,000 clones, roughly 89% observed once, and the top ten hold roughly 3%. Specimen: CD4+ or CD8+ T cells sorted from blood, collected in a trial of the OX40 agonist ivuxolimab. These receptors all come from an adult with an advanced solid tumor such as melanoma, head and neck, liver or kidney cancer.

The chain's CDR3 is CASRQGAPDEQYF. The CDR3 coding sequence is TGTGCCAGCAGACAGGGGGCTCCGGACGAGCAGTACTTC. This chain connects TRBV28 to TRBJ2-7; TRBD1 agrees at 9 bases. V lost 6 bases to trimming and J lost 5 bases; unmatched junction nucleotides: 5. This CDR3 has 13 amino acids. Germline V CDR1 and CDR2: MDHEN, SYDVKM.

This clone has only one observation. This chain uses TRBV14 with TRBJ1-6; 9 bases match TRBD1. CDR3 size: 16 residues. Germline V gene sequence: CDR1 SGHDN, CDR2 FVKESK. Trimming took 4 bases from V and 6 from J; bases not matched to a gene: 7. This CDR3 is CASSPPGTGLNSPLHF. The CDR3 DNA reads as TGTGCCAGCAGCCCACCGGGGACAGGGCTTAATTCACCCCTCCACTTT.

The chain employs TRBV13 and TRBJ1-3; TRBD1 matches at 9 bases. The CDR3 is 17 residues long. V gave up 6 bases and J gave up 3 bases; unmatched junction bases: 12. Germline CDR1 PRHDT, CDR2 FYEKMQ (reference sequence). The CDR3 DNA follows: TGTGCCAGCAGTTCAACCGGCACGACAGGGGGTGGAAACACCATATATTTT. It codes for CASSSTGTTGGGNTIYF.

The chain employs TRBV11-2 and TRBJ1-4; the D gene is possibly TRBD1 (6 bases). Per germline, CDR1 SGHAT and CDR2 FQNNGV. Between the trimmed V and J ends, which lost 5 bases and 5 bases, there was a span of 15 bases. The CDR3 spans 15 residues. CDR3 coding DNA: TGTGCCAGCAGCACAACAGGGTTCTCAAATGAAAAACTGTTTTTT. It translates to CASSTTGFSNEKLFF.

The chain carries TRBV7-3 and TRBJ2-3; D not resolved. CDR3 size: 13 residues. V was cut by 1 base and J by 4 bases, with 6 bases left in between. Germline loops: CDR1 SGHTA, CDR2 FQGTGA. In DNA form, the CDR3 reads TGTGCCAGCAGCTTAATTCGGGCAGATACGCAGTATTTT. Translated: CASSLIRADTQYF.

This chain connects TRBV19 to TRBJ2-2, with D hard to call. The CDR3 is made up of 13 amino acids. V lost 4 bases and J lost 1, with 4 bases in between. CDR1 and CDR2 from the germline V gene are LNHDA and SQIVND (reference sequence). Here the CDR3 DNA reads TGTGCCAGTAGTAGTTGGAACACCGGGGAGCTGTTTTTT. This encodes CASSSWNTGELFF.

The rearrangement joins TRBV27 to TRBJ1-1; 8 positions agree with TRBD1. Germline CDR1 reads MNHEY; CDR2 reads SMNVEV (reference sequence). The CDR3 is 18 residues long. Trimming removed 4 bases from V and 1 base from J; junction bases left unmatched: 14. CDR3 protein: CASSSILRQGRWNTEAFF. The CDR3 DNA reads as TGTGCCAGCAGTTCCATCCTGAGACAGGGGAGGTGGAACACTGAAGCTTTCTTT.

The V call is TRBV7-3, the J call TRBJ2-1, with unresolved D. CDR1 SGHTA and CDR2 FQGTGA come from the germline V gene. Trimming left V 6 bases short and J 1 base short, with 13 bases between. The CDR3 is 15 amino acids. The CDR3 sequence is CASSVDWGSYNEQFF. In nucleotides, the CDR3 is TGTGCCAGCAGTGTCGACTGGGGATCCTACAATGAGCAGTTCTTC. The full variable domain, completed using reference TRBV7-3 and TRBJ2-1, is GAGVSQTPSNKVTEKGKYVELRCDPISGHTALYWYRQSLGQGPEFLIYFQGTGAADDSGLPNDRFFAVRPEGSVSTLKIQRTERGDSAVYLCASSVDWGSYNEQFFGPGTRLTVL.

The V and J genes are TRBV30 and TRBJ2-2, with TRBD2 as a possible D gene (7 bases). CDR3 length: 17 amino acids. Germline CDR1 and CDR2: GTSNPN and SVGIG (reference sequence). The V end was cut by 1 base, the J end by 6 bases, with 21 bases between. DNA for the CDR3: TGTGCCTGGAGTGGAAGTGGCGGGGGACACGGGTCCGGGGAGCTGTTTTTT. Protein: CAWSGSGGGHGSGELFF.

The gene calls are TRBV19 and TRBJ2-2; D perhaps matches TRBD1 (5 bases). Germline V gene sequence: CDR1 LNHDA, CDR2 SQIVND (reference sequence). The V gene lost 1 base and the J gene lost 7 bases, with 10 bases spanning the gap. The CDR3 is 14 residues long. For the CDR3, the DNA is TGTGCCAGTAGTATAGTTCAGGGCCGCGGGGAGCTGTTTTTT. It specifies CASSIVQGRGELFF.

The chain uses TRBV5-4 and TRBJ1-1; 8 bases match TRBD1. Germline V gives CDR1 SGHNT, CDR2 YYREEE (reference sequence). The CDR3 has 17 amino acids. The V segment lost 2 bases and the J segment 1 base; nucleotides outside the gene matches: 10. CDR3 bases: TGTGCCAGCAGCTTACCAGCAGGGGGCTTTGGGAACACTGAAGCTTTCTTT. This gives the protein CASSLPAGGFGNTEAFF.

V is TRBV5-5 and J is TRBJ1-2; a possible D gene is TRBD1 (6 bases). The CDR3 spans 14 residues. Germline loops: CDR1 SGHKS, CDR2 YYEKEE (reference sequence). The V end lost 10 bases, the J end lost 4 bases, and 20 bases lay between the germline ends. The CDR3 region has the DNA TGTGCCTGTCACCAGGGGAATCTGGGCTATGGCTACACCTTC. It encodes CACHQGNLGYGYTF.

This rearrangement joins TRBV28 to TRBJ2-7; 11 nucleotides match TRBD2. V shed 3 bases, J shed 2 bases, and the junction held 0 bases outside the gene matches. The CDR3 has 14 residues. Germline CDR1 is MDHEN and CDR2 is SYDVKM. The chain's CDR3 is CASSFSGGAYEQYF. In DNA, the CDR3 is TGTGCCAGCAGTTTTAGCGGGGGGGCCTACGAGCAGTACTTC.

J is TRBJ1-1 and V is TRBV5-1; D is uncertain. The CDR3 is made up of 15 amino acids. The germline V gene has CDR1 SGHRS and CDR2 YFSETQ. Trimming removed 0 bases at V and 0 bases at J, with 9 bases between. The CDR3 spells CASSLEGLLNTEAFF. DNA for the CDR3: TGCGCCAGCAGCTTGGAAGGATTACTGAACACTGAAGCTTTCTTT. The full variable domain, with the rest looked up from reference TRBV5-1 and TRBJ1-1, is KAGVTQTPRYLIKTRGQQVTLSCSPISGHRSVSWYQQTPGQGLQFLFEYFSETQRNKGNFPGRFSGRQFSNSRSEMNVSTLELGDSALYLCASSLEGLLNTEAFFGQGTRLTVV.

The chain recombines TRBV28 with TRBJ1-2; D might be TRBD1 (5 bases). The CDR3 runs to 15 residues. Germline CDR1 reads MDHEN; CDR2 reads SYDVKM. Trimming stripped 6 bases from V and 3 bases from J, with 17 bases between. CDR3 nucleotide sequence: TGTGCCAGCAGCCGGGGGGAATCAGAGGACTATGGCTACACCTTC. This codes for CASSRGESEDYGYTF.

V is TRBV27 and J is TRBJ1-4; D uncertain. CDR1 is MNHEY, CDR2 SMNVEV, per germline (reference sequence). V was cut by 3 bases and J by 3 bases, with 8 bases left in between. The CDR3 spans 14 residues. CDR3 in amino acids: CASSFSRSNEKLFF. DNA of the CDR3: TGTGCCAGCAGTTTTAGCCGGTCTAATGAAAAACTGTTTTTT. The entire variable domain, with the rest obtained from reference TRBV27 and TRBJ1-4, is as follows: EAQVTQNPRYLITVTGKKLTVTCSQNMNHEYMSWYRQDPGLGLRQIYYSMNVEVTDKGDVPEGYKVSRKEKRNFPLILESPSPNQTSLYFCASSFSRSNEKLFFGSGTQLSVL.

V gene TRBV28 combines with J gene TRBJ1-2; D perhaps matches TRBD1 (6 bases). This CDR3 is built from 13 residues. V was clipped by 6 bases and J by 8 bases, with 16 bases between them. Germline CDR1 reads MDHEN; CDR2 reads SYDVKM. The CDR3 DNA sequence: TGTGCCAGCAGCCAGAACAGGGATACGGGCTACACCTTC. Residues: CASSQNRDTGYTF.

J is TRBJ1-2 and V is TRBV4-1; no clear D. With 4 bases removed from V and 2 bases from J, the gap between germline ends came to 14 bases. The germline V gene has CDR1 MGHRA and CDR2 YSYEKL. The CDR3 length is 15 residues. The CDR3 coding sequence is TGCGCCAGCAGCCCGCGGGTAGAAGAGAACTATGGCTACACCTTC. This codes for CASSPRVEENYGYTF.

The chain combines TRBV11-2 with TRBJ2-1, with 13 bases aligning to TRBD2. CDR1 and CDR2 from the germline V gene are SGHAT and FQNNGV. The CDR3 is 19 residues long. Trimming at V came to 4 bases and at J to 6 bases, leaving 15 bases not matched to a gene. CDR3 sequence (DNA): TGTGCCAGCAGCTCATTGACTCGCCCGACTAGCGGGGGGCGCAATGAGCAGTTCTTC. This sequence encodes CASSSLTRPTSGGRNEQFF.

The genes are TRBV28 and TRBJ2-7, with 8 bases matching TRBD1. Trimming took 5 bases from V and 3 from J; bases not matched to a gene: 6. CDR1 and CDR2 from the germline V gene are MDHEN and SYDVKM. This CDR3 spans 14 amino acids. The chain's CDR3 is CASSTPGQVYEQYF. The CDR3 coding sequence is TGTGCCAGCAGTACACCGGGACAGGTCTACGAGCAGTACTTC.